These T cell receptor beta chains were read from a single sample in a study of blood T cell repertoires in COVID-19. Data came from immunoSEQ multiplex PCR; TCRdb stores just in-frame clones and leaves some out. Among 200,000 to 300,000 clones, roughly 86% were seen once, and the ten largest hold around a tenth. Material: peripheral blood. These receptors were taken from a man aged 40-49 years who had recovered from COVID-19. CDR3s include the opening cysteine and the closing phenylalanine or tryptophan. A D gene is named only where the DNA matches it firmly. Not all rows give a size; the values are once, few, many and, for expanded clones, a class.

TRBJ1-2,15,-,-,TRBV6-5,CASSYHDNFNYGYTF,TGTGCCAGCAGTTACCACGACAACTTTAACTATGGCTACACCTTC
TRBJ2-1,17,-,TRBD2,TRBV5-4,CASSLTSGRNSGDEQFF,TGTGCCAGCAGCCTGACTAGCGGGAGGAACTCGGGGGATGAGCAGTTCTTC
TRBJ2-3,15,-,TRBD2,TRBV19,CASSTASGVGDTQYF,TGTGCCAGTAGTACAGCTAGCGGAGTGGGAGATACGCAGTATTTT
TRBJ1-3,16,-,-,TRBV30,CAGLGARARRRNTIYF,TGTGCCGGATTGGGGGCCAGGGCTCGCCGTCGAAACACCATATATTTT
TRBJ2-1,16,-,-,TRBV7-7,CASSLAPGSSYNEQFF,TGTGCCAGCAGCTTAGCCCCGGGGTCCTCCTACAATGAGCAGTTCTTC
TRBJ1-2,15,many,-,TRBV5-1,CASSSLRGGGYGYTF,TGCGCCAGCAGCTCTTTAAGGGGCGGCGGCTATGGCTACACCTTC
TRBJ2-3,17,-,TRBD2,TRBV3-1/TRBV3-2,CASSQDLSGRGSDTQYF,TGTGCCAGCAGCCAAGATCTCAGCGGGAGGGGGTCAGATACGCAGTATTTT
TRBJ1-6,15,-,TRBD1,TRBV18,CASSPTGGANSPLHF,TGTGCCAGCTCACCTACAGGGGGCGCCAATTCACCCCTCCACTTT
TRBJ2-2,18,-,TRBD2,TRBV6-6,CASSPHRGAGGGTGELFF,TGTGCCAGCAGTCCACATAGGGGGGCGGGAGGAGGTACCGGGGAGCTGTTTTTT
TRBJ1-2,13,-,TRBD1,TRBV27,CASSLTGGYGYTF,TGTGCCAGCAGTCTAACAGGGGGCTATGGCTACACCTTC
TRBJ2-2,16,-,TRBD1,TRBV7-3,CASSPRGGANTGELFF,TGTGCCAGCAGCCCAAGAGGGGGCGCGAACACCGGGGAGCTGTTTTTT
TRBJ2-7,15,few,TRBD2,TRBV6-2/TRBV6-3,CASSYPTSGRTEQYF,TGTGCCAGCAGTTACCCGACTAGCGGGAGAACCGAGCAGTACTTC
TRBJ2-7,15,-,-,TRBV6-5,CASSYSLLAAYEQYF,TGTGCCAGCAGTTACTCGCTTTTAGCGGCCTACGAGCAGTACTTC
TRBJ1-4,15,-,TRBD1,TRBV24-1,CATSDFRDRVEKLFF,TGTGCCACCAGTGATTTTCGGGACAGGGTTGAAAAACTGTTTTTT
TRBJ2-5,14,-,-,TRBV10-3,CAASLDFLGETQYF,TGTGCCGCGAGTCTGGACTTCCTAGGGGAGACCCAGTACTTC
TRBJ2-3,16,-,-,TRBV9,CASSVGSSYETDTQYF,TGTGCCAGCAGCGTAGGTTCCAGTTACGAAACAGATACGCAGTATTTT
TRBJ2-7,15,-,TRBD2,TRBV30,CAWTQQVAGGREQYF,TGTGCCTGGACCCAACAAGTAGCGGGAGGCCGCGAGCAGTACTTC
TRBJ2-3,16,-,TRBD2,TRBV7-2,CASSLVPWTSAHTQYF,TGTGCCAGCAGCTTAGTTCCGTGGACTAGCGCCCATACGCAGTATTTT
TRBJ2-1,17,-,-,TRBV27,CASSPPAGGVGHNEQFF,TGTGCCAGCAGTCCCCCGGCTGGCGGGGTGGGCCACAATGAGCAGTTCTTC
TRBJ2-1,15,-,TRBD1,TRBV7-9,CASSPQGELYNEQFF,TGTGCCAGCAGCCCTCAGGGGGAGCTCTACAATGAGCAGTTCTTC
TRBJ2-1,11,-,TRBD2,TRBV29-1,CSATSGGEQFF,TGCAGCGCCACTAGCGGAGGTGAGCAGTTCTTC
TRBJ2-3,17,-,TRBD2,TRBV3-1/TRBV3-2,CASSQGPSGDSTDTQYF,TGTGCCAGCAGCCAAGGCCCTAGCGGGGACAGCACAGATACGCAGTATTTT
TRBJ1-4,13,-,TRBD1,TRBV7-9,CASSLAGQGGLFF,TGTGCCAGCAGCTTAGCGGGACAGGGAGGCCTGTTTTTT
TRBJ2-5,15,-,TRBD1,TRBV10-3,CAISSSGGLQETQYF,TGTGCCATCAGTTCGTCAGGGGGCCTCCAAGAGACCCAGTACTTC
TRBJ2-1,14,-,-,TRBV29-1,CSVGQNLVYNEQFF,TGCAGCGTTGGGCAGAACCTAGTTTACAATGAGCAGTTCTTC
TRBJ2-5,16,-,TRBD2,TRBV10-3,CAINNLGLAGEETQYF,TGTGCCATCAATAACCTGGGACTAGCGGGGGAAGAGACCCAGTACTTC
TRBJ1-2,15,-,-,TRBV23-1,CASSQRDIFPYGYTF,TGCGCCAGCAGTCAACGGGACATCTTCCCCTATGGCTACACCTTC
TRBJ1-1,13,once,-,TRBV12-3/TRBV12-4,CASTRAGNTEAFF,TGTGCCAGCACCAGAGCAGGAAACACTGAAGCTTTCTTT
TRBJ2-3,14,-,TRBD2,TRBV28,CASIKGRATDTQYF,TGTGCCAGCATAAAAGGGAGGGCCACAGATACGCAGTATTTT
TRBJ2-1,12,-,TRBD1,TRBV29-1,CSGQGGRNEQFF,TGCAGCGGACAAGGGGGCCGCAATGAGCAGTTCTTC
TRBJ1-6,17,-,-,TRBV7-8,CASSLAPAGERDSPLHF,TGTGCCAGCAGCTTAGCCCCTGCGGGGGAGAGAGATTCACCCCTCCACTTT
TRBJ1-5,14,-,-,TRBV19,CASSFAGSERPQHF,TGTGCCAGTAGTTTTGCGGGGTCGGAAAGGCCCCAGCATTTT
TRBJ2-7,15,-,-,TRBV5-6,CASSSQGGYIAEQYF,TGTGCCAGCAGCTCCCAGGGTGGCTACATCGCCGAGCAGTACTTC
TRBJ2-3,14,-,-,TRBV5-5,CASSLDLGTDTQYF,TGTGCCAGCAGCTTGGATCTCGGCACAGATACGCAGTATTTT
TRBJ1-2,13,-,-,TRBV29-1,CSVRTETYYGYTF,TGCAGCGTGAGGACAGAAACTTACTATGGCTACACCTTC
TRBJ1-1,15,-,TRBD1,TRBV30,CACNIPGTVNTEAFF,TGTGCCTGCAATATCCCGGGGACAGTTAACACTGAAGCTTTCTTT
TRBJ2-7,14,few,TRBD2,TRBV18,CASSPGGSNYEQYF,TGTGCCAGCTCACCAGGCGGGAGCAACTACGAGCAGTACTTC
TRBJ2-2,13,-,TRBD2,TRBV6-1,CASSDRGGGELFF,TGTGCCAGCAGTGATCGCGGGGGCGGGGAGCTGTTTTTT
TRBJ1-5,14,-,TRBD1,TRBV18,CASSRQGAGQPQHF,TGTGCCAGCTCACGACAGGGGGCAGGACAGCCCCAGCATTTT
TRBJ1-1,12,-,TRBD1,TRBV30,CAWNRGLVEAFF,TGTGCCTGGAACAGGGGGTTGGTTGAAGCTTTCTTT
TRBJ2-7,13,-,-,TRBV19,CASSRQSPYEQYF,TGTGCCAGTAGTAGACAGTCCCCCTACGAGCAGTACTTC
TRBJ2-2,15,-,TRBD1,TRBV11-2,CASSAQGAYTGELFF,TGTGCCAGCAGCGCACAGGGGGCCTACACCGGGGAGCTGTTTTTT